A single sample is the source of the 7 T cell receptor beta chains below, sequenced in a study of T cells in Graves' hyperthyroidism and ophthalmopathy. Authors of the study amplified TCR beta CDR3 regions from RNA transcripts. A set of HTBI primers served as the primers for a first-round RT-PCR of the TCR CDR3. TCRdb reprocessed the multiplex PCR reads with MiXCR, giving one entry per CDR3 protein. The repertoire holds 600,000 to 650,000 distinct CDR3 sequences, with about a fifth as singletons. Sequenced input: blood. Receptors originate from a man aged 25-40 years with Graves' ophthalmopathy.

This clonotype was seen at least ten times. The chain couples TRBV20-1 to TRBJ2-3; unclear D gene. The germline gives CDR1 DFQATT, CDR2 SNEGSKA (reference sequence). V was trimmed by 1 base and J by 3 bases, leaving 8 bases between them. This CDR3 contains 13 residues. The CDR3 loop reads CSARVVSTDTQYF. CDR3 in DNA: TGCAGTGCTAGAGTGGTTTCTACAGATACGCAGTATTTT.

There are a few counts of this clonotype. J is TRBJ2-7 and V is TRBV27; D is undetermined. CDR1 and CDR2 (germline): MNHEY, SMNVEV (reference sequence). V lost 2 bases to trimming and J lost 7 bases, with 15 bases between them. The CDR3 has 14 amino acids. The CDR3 nucleotides read TGTGCCAGCAGTTTACGGCAGACCTTGGGTGAGCAGTACTTC. Protein: CASSLRQTLGEQYF.

This clonotype appeared a few times. The chain employs TRBV7-9 and TRBJ2-5; 8 bases align to TRBD1. J lost 5 bases, V lost 5 bases, and 13 bases had no gene match. The CDR3 is 16 residues long. Germline V gives CDR1 SEHNR, CDR2 FQNEAQ (reference sequence). CDR3 protein: CASSPPDRGSRETQYF. The DNA for the CDR3 is TGTGCCAGCAGCCCACCCGACAGGGGCTCGAGGGAGACCCAGTACTTC.

The V call is TRBV11-2, the J call TRBJ1-5; 7 nucleotides align to TRBD1. CDR1 is SGHAT and CDR2 is FQNNGV in the germline V gene. This CDR3 is built from 15 residues. V lost 1 base, J lost 4 bases, and 4 bases stayed unmatched. CDR3 sequence (DNA): TGTGCCAGCAGCTTAGGAGGACAGGAAAATCAGCCCCAGCATTTT. Its protein is CASSLGGQENQPQHF.

This chain links TRBV20-1 with TRBJ1-5; possibly TRBD1 for D (5 bases). Trimming removed 6 bases from V and 4 bases from J, with 13 bases in between. The CDR3 totals 13 residues. Looked up from germline, CDR1 is DFQATT and CDR2 is SNEGSKA (reference sequence). CDR3 sequence: CSAAGPGNQPQHF. Here the CDR3 DNA reads TGCAGTGCCGCGGGGCCGGGGAATCAGCCCCAGCATTTT.

This clonotype was seen at least ten times. The chain links TRBV18 to TRBJ1-1; D unresolved. This CDR3 is built from 13 residues. CDR1 is KGHSH, CDR2 LQKENI, per germline. V lost 3 bases and J 5 bases, leaving 10 bases between the germline ends. The CDR3 reads CASSPPRRTEAFF. The CDR3 DNA reads as TGTGCCAGCTCACCCCCACGGAGGACTGAAGCTTTCTTT.

At least ten counts were recorded for this clonotype. The chain joins TRBV28 to TRBJ2-7, with 8 bases aligning to TRBD2. Per the germline V gene, CDR1 is MDHEN and CDR2 is SYDVKM. CDR3 size: 14 residues. Germline trimming cut 5 bases from V and 5 bases from J; bases unmatched to any gene: 8. As DNA, the CDR3 is TGTGCCAGCAGTCCCGGGGGGGCGAGGAACGAGCAGTACTTC. As protein: CASSPGGARNEQYF.